Below are 6 T cell receptor beta chains sequenced from a single sample in a study of blood T cell repertoires in COVID-19. Using immunoSEQ multiplex PCR, the repertoire was profiled, and TCRdb retains in-frame clones only, with some absent. The profile covers some 370,000 clones, with around 86% appearing a single time and about 5% taken by the ten largest. What was sequenced was PBMCs or T cells enriched from blood (not recorded which). The receptors were sampled from a woman aged 50 to 60 who had recovered from COVID-19.

This clone was observed a single time. The chain links TRBV9 to TRBJ2-3, with 10 bases identical to TRBD2. The V segment lost 0 bases and the J segment 12 bases; nucleotides outside the gene matches: 10. The CDR3 runs 15 residues. Germline V CDR1 and CDR2: SGDLS, YYNGEE. CDR3 sequence reads: CASSVGQEREGPQYF. The CDR3 DNA reads TGTGCCAGCAGCGTAGGTCAAGAGCGGGAGGGCCCCCAGTATTTT.

The J gene is TRBJ1-3, the V gene TRBV6-5, with D hard to call. V shed 10 bases and J shed 4 bases, with 11 bases lying between them. The CDR3 is 12 amino acids. Germline V lookup: CDR1 MNHEY, CDR2 SVGAGI. In nucleotides, the CDR3 is TGTGCCACTTCAGGACTAGGAAACACCATATATTTT. It codes for CATSGLGNTIYF.

The chain has TRBV30 and TRBJ2-2, with D maybe TRBD1 (5 bases). The CDR3 loop spans 13 amino acids. CDR1 and CDR2 (germline): GTSNPN, SVGIG (reference sequence). Trimming pared 5 bases from V and 4 bases from J, leaving 11 bases between. DNA for the CDR3: TGTGCCTGGGGGCAGGGTGGCACCGGGGAGCTGTTTTTT. As protein: CAWGQGGTGELFF.

The chain couples TRBV30 to TRBJ1-2; TRBD1 matches at 8 bases. Germline CDR1 and CDR2: GTSNPN and SVGIG (reference sequence). The CDR3 length is 13 residues. The ends lost 5 bases at V and 7 bases at J; junction bases unmatched: 9. The DNA of the CDR3 is TGTGCCTGGCTCCAGACAGGGGCTGGTGGCTACACCTTC. Translation: CAWLQTGAGGYTF.

J is TRBJ2-2 and V is TRBV18, with a tentative D call TRBD1 (6 bases). CDR1 and CDR2 from the germline V gene are KGHSH and LQKENI. V shed 4 bases and J shed 1 base, with 10 bases lying between them. The CDR3 is made up of 15 amino acids. CDR3 sequence reads: CASSLHRVNTGELFF. As DNA, the CDR3 is TGTGCCAGCTCACTCCACAGGGTGAACACCGGGGAGCTGTTTTTT.

The chain combines TRBV4-1 with TRBJ2-3; 7 bases are a match to TRBD1. The CDR3 is made up of 16 amino acids. The junction had 12 bases not matched to a gene; V was cut back by 6 bases and J by 3 bases. Germline V lookup: CDR1 MGHRA, CDR2 YSYEKL. The CDR3 DNA sequence: TGCGCCAGCAGGCCCCGTGGCAGGGGGTCTACAGATACGCAGTATTTT. It translates to CASRPRGRGSTDTQYF.